Listed here are 27 T cell receptor beta chains from one sample, sequenced in a study of blood T cell repertoires in COVID-19. Clones were read by immunoSEQ multiplex PCR, and TCRdb kept only the in-frame ones, dropping some. The table records about 280,000 clones, under 90% of them present only once. The sequenced sample consisted of peripheral blood. These receptors originate from a woman younger than 45 with COVID-19, enrolled during active disease.

This chain connects TRBV11-2 to TRBJ2-7; 9 nucleotides align to TRBD1. V was pared by 6 bases and J by 3 bases, with 6 bases of the junction left unmatched. The CDR3 is 14 residues long. Germline CDR1 reads SGHAT; CDR2 reads FQNNGV. CDR3 DNA: TGTGCCAGCAGGGCTGGGACAGGGTACTACGAGCAGTACTTC. Its translation is CASRAGTGYYEQYF.

The chain recombines TRBV27 with TRBJ1-1, with D maybe TRBD1 (5 bases). Germline loops: CDR1 MNHEY, CDR2 SMNVEV (reference sequence). Trimming removed 7 bases from V and 4 bases from J, with 10 bases in between. The CDR3 runs 12 residues. The CDR3 region is CASNGGSTEAFF. Here the CDR3 DNA reads TGTGCCAGCAATGGGGGGTCCACTGAAGCTTTCTTT.

The chain links TRBV4-1 to TRBJ1-2, with TRBD1 as a possible D gene (6 bases). The germline V and J ends were trimmed by 0 bases and 4 bases, with 21 bases remaining between them. The CDR3 spans 18 residues. Looked up from germline, CDR1 is MGHRA and CDR2 is YSYEKL. CDR3 in amino acids: CASSQDSQGPNPRYGYTF. The CDR3 nucleotides read TGCGCCAGCAGCCAAGATTCACAGGGTCCGAACCCACGCTATGGCTACACCTTC.

The chain joins TRBV5-1 to TRBJ2-1; possible D gene TRBD2, 6 bases. The CDR3 contains 16 residues. V lost 5 bases and J lost 0, with 15 bases in between. The V gene's germline CDR1 is SGHRS and CDR2 YFSETQ. In DNA, the CDR3 is TGCGCCAGCAGGGCGGGGTACTCCAGCTCCTACAATGAGCAGTTCTTC. Translation gives CASRAGYSSSYNEQFF.

The genes are TRBV6-5 and TRBJ1-6, with no clear D. Trimming left V 6 bases short and J 9 bases short, with 18 bases between. There are 15 residues in the CDR3. Germline assignment: CDR1 MNHEY and CDR2 SVGAGI. For the CDR3, the DNA is TGTGCCAGCAGCCCCCTTGGCCCAGAGGCTTCACCCCTCCACTTT. Protein product: CASSPLGPEASPLHF.

The chain carries TRBV5-8 and TRBJ1-1; D is perhaps TRBD1 (5 bases). Germline lookup yields CDR1 SGHTS and CDR2 YDEGEE. The V and J ends lost 4 bases and 3 bases respectively, with 28 bases between them. The CDR3 is made up of 19 amino acids. The CDR3, as DNA: TGTGCCAGCAGCCCGACCCCGTTCTTTCTCAGGGCGGAAGACACTGAAGCTTTCTTT. Protein product: CASSPTPFFLRAEDTEAFF.

V usage is TRBV5-1 and J usage is TRBJ2-7; TRBD1 matches 8 bases. Trimming at V came to 1 base and at J to 1 base, leaving 4 bases not matched to a gene. The CDR3 covers 15 residues. Germline V gene lookup returns CDR1 SGHRS and CDR2 YFSETQ. CDR3 bases: TGCGCCAGCAGCTTGAGGCAGGGGGCATCCTACGAGCAGTACTTC. As protein: CASSLRQGASYEQYF.

The chain joins TRBV6-5 to TRBJ2-2; weak D call: TRBD1 (6 bases). The V end lost 6 bases, the J end lost 2 bases, and 10 bases lay between the germline ends. This CDR3 region has 14 residues. Per germline, CDR1 MNHEY and CDR2 SVGAGI. This CDR3 reads CASRWDKNTGELFF. The CDR3 DNA is TGTGCCAGCAGATGGGACAAAAACACCGGGGAGCTGTTTTTT.

This chain connects TRBV6-1 to TRBJ1-4, with a tentative D call TRBD1 (6 bases). In germline, CDR1 is MNHNS, CDR2 SASEGT. V lost 1 base to trimming and J lost 7 bases, with 16 bases between them. This CDR3 is built from 16 residues. The CDR3, as DNA: TGTGCCAGCAGTGAAGGCTCCCTCCGCAGGGGTGAAAAACTGTTTTTT. It is translated as CASSEGSLRRGEKLFF.

This CDR3 reads CASRDSMTNEKLFF. CDR3 bases: TGTGCCAGCAGGGACTCAATGACTAATGAAAAACTGTTTTTT. The genes are TRBV6-5 and TRBJ1-4; D remains ambiguous. CDR3 size: 14 residues. Deletions cut 6 bases from V and 2 bases from J, with 10 bases between. Germline V lookup: CDR1 MNHEY, CDR2 SVGAGI.

The chain links TRBV19 to TRBJ1-6; 9 positions match TRBD1. CDR3 length equals 15 residues. V was pared by 11 bases and J by 3 bases, with 8 bases of the junction left unmatched. Germline V gene data show CDR1 as LNHDA and CDR2 as SQIVND (reference sequence). CDR3 in DNA: TGTGCCTCAAAACAGGGGGCCGACTATAATTCACCCCTCCACTTT. This encodes CASKQGADYNSPLHF.

Here the CDR3 DNA reads TGTGCCAGCAGACAGGGGGTGGATGAAAAACTGTTTTTT. Encoded protein: CASRQGVDEKLFF. The chain links TRBV2 to TRBJ1-4; TRBD1 matches at 8 bases. CDR3 length equals 13 residues. The germline V gene encodes CDR1 SNHLY and CDR2 FYNNEI. The V gene end was trimmed by 6 bases and the J gene end by 6 bases; junction bases not matched to a gene: 3.

The chain couples TRBV5-6 to TRBJ1-6; TRBD1 is a possible D gene (6 bases). The CDR3 length is 14 residues. CDR1 is SGHDT and CDR2 is YYEEEE in the germline V gene. V was trimmed by 0 bases and J by 5 bases, leaving 6 bases between them. The CDR3 sequence is CASSLGQDNSPLHF. The CDR3 nucleotides read TGTGCCAGCAGCTTGGGACAGGATAATTCACCCCTCCACTTT.

The chain employs TRBV5-8 and TRBJ2-7, with a weak D call TRBD1 (7 bases). The V and J ends lost 1 base and 0 bases respectively, with 17 bases between them. The CDR3 is made up of 17 amino acids. Germline values: CDR1 SGHTS, CDR2 YDEGEE. The CDR3 region is CASSLRFGGQSSYEQYF. Here the CDR3 DNA reads TGTGCCAGCAGCTTGAGATTCGGGGGACAGAGCTCCTACGAGCAGTACTTC.

The V call is TRBV11-2, the J call TRBJ1-1, with 9 bases aligning to TRBD1. CDR1 is SGHAT and CDR2 is FQNNGV in the germline V gene. Trimming took 3 bases from V and 4 from J; bases not matched to a gene: 3. The CDR3 spans 14 residues. The CDR3 nucleotides are TGTGCCAGCAGCTTCCGGGACAGGGCCACTGAAGCTTTCTTT. Protein product: CASSFRDRATEAFF.

The V call is TRBV4-2, the J call TRBJ2-2; 8 nucleotides match TRBD2. Germline loops: CDR1 LGHNA, CDR2 YNFKEQ. V gave up 5 bases and J gave up 4 bases; unmatched junction bases: 9. This CDR3 has 16 residues. CDR3 DNA: TGTGCCAGCAGCTTCGGACTAGCCTCGGGCACCGGGGAGCTGTTTTTT. This gives the protein CASSFGLASGTGELFF.

Of note for this clone: Other DNA sequences from this sample encode an identical CDR3 as well. CDR3 in amino acids: CASSYLQGYEQYF. CDR3 nucleotide sequence: TGTGCCAGCAGTTACCTACAGGGCTACGAGCAGTACTTC. The rearrangement uses TRBV6-5 and TRBJ2-7, with D tentatively TRBD1 (6 bases). CDR3 length equals 13 residues. CDR1 MNHEY and CDR2 SVGAGI come from the germline V gene. V lost 2 bases and J lost 3, with 8 bases in between.

V usage is TRBV5-4 and J usage is TRBJ2-2; 10 bases fit TRBD2. This CDR3 is 16 amino acids long. V lost 4 bases to trimming and J lost 5 bases; unmatched junction nucleotides: 8. Germline-derived CDR1 and CDR2 are SGHNT and YYREEE (reference sequence). CDR3 nucleotide sequence: TGTGCCAGCAGCCGAAGCGGGGGGGCTGGGACCGGGGAGCTGTTTTTT. Translating it yields CASSRSGGAGTGELFF.

V usage is TRBV19 and J usage is TRBJ1-5; a possible D gene is TRBD1 (5 bases). CDR1 and CDR2 from the germline V gene are LNHDA and SQIVND (reference sequence). The V end was cut by 7 bases, the J end by 7 bases, with 14 bases between. The CDR3 extends over 13 amino acids. CDR3 in amino acids: CASTPGVRQPQHF. The CDR3 coding sequence is TGTGCCAGTACCCCGGGGGTACGGCAGCCCCAGCATTTT. The variable domain in full, with the rest retrieved from reference TRBV19 and TRBJ1-5, is DGGITQSPKYLFRKEGQNVTLSCEQNLNHDAMYWYRQDPGQGLRLIYYSQIVNDFQKGDIAEGYSVSREKKESFPLTVTSAQKNPTAFYLCASTPGVRQPQHFGDGTRLSIL.

This sequence joins TRBV7-2 and TRBJ1-5; D is unclear. The germline V gene encodes CDR1 SGHTA and CDR2 FQGNSA. The CDR3 length is 15 residues. Between the trimmed V and J ends, which lost 4 bases and 2 bases, there was a span of 12 bases. The CDR3 loop is CASSWTSLGNQPQHF. The CDR3 nucleotides are TGTGCCAGCAGCTGGACTTCCCTAGGCAATCAGCCCCAGCATTTT.

This clone has a single count. The chain has TRBV4-1 and TRBJ2-3, with 10 bases aligning to TRBD2. The CDR3 covers 14 residues. Germline trimming cut 3 bases from V and 6 bases from J; bases unmatched to any gene: 3. Germline V gene sequence: CDR1 MGHRA, CDR2 YSYEKL. The CDR3 loop reads CASSQRAGGDTQYF. The CDR3 DNA reads as TGCGCCAGCAGCCAGAGAGCGGGGGGGGATACGCAGTATTTT.

The chain recombines TRBV27 with TRBJ2-7; 7 bases align to TRBD1. CDR3 size: 15 residues. The trim removed 5 bases at V and 0 bases at J, leaving 7 bases unmatched. Germline assignment: CDR1 MNHEY and CDR2 SMNVEV (reference sequence). CDR3 loop: CASSLTGAGSYEQYF. The CDR3 DNA follows: TGTGCCAGCAGTCTTACAGGGGCAGGCTCCTACGAGCAGTACTTC.

The V call is TRBV30, the J call TRBJ1-2; possibly TRBD1 for D (6 bases). V lost 1 base, J lost 7 bases, and 13 bases lay in between. This CDR3 spans 13 amino acids. Germline lookup yields CDR1 GTSNPN and CDR2 SVGIG (reference sequence). The DNA of the CDR3 is TGTGCCTGGAGTGATACAGGGTCTCGTGGCTACACCTTC. Protein sequence: CAWSDTGSRGYTF.

This rearrangement joins TRBV14 to TRBJ1-2, with TRBD1 as a possible D gene (5 bases). The germline V gene encodes CDR1 SGHDN and CDR2 FVKESK. Trimming cost V 1 base and J 6 bases, with 9 bases left between them. The length of the CDR3 is 13 residues. The CDR3 loop reads CASSQVGLDGYTF. CDR3 coding DNA: TGTGCCAGCAGCCAAGTGGGGCTGGATGGCTACACCTTC.

This clone was detected once. The chain carries TRBV3-1 (or the pseudogene TRBV3-2) and TRBJ2-5; TRBD1 matches at 7 bases. The CDR3 is 14 residues long. Germline V gene lookup returns CDR1 LGHDT and CDR2 YNNKEL (reference sequence). The V segment lost 4 bases and the J segment 5 bases; nucleotides outside the gene matches: 7. CDR3 in amino acids: CASSPTGLAETQYF. CDR3 nucleotides: TGTGCCAGCAGCCCGACAGGGTTAGCGGAGACCCAGTACTTC.

This clone came up once. The DNA of the CDR3 is TGTGCCACCAGCAGAGAGGGGAGGGGGGGGCCAAATACGCAGTATTTT. Amino acids: CATSREGRGGPNTQYF. This chain connects TRBV15 to TRBJ2-3; D may be TRBD2 (7 bases). Germline values: CDR1 LNHNV, CDR2 YYDKDF (reference sequence). There are 16 residues in the CDR3. V dropped 0 bases and J dropped 7 bases, with 17 bases sitting between them.

With regard to this clone: The identical CDR3 is also encoded by other nucleotide sequences in the sample. The chain recombines TRBV19 with TRBJ1-1, with unresolved D. Germline V gene sequence: CDR1 LNHDA, CDR2 SQIVND (reference sequence). CDR3 size: 13 residues. V lost 1 base to trimming and J lost 5 bases, with 8 bases between them. In DNA form, the CDR3 reads TGTGCCAGTAGTATAGGAGGCGGGACTGAAGCTTTCTTT. Its protein product is CASSIGGGTEAFF. The full variable domain, in which reference TRBV19 and TRBJ1-1 provide the parts outside the CDR3, is DGGITQSPKYLFRKEGQNVTLSCEQNLNHDAMYWYRQDPGQGLRLIYYSQIVNDFQKGDIAEGYSVSREKKESFPLTVTSAQKNPTAFYLCASSIGGGTEAFFGQGTRLTVV.